What follows describes a single T cell receptor (beta chain). Its antigen is unidentified. A sample-barcoded 5' primer and a J-beta primer mix were used in a second PCR of roughly 7 to 12 cycles. One entry per CDR3 protein results from TCRdb running MiXCR on the 5' RACE reads. Counted here are hundreds of thousands of distinct CDR3 sequences, roughly 56% occurring once; the ten biggest clones make up around 25%. Trimming cost V 1 base and J 5 bases, with 11 bases left between them. This CDR3 has 15 amino acids. CDR1 is LGHNA and CDR2 is YSLEER in the germline V gene. The data were obtained in a study of blood T cells in healthy people across ages. Study conclusions and caveats: More naive CD4+ cells and higher diversity were found in long-lived than in aged donors.

The TCR originated in a man in his forties or fifties in good health. The sequencing sample was made of blood. The rearrangement uses TRBV4-3 and TRBJ2-2, with D tentatively TRBD1 or TRBD2 (5 bases each). CDR3 DNA: TGCGCCAGCAGCCAAGTCTTAGAGGGGACCGGGGAGCTGTTTTTT. It specifies CASSQVLEGTGELFF.